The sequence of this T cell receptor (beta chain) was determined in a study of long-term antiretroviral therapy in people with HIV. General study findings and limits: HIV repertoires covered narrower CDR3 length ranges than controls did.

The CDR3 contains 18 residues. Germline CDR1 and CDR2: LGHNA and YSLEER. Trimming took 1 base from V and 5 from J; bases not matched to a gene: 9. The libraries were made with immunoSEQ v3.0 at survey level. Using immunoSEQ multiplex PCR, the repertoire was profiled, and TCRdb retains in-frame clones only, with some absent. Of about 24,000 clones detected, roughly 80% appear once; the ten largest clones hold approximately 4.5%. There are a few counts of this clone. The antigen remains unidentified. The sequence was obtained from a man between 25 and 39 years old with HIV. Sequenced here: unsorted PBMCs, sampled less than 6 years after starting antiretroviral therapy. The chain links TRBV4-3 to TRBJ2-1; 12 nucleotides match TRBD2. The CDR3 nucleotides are TGCGCCAGCAGCCAAGTGTCTCTAGCGGGAGGGCCGCACAATGAGCAGTTCTTC. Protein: CASSQVSLAGGPHNEQFF.